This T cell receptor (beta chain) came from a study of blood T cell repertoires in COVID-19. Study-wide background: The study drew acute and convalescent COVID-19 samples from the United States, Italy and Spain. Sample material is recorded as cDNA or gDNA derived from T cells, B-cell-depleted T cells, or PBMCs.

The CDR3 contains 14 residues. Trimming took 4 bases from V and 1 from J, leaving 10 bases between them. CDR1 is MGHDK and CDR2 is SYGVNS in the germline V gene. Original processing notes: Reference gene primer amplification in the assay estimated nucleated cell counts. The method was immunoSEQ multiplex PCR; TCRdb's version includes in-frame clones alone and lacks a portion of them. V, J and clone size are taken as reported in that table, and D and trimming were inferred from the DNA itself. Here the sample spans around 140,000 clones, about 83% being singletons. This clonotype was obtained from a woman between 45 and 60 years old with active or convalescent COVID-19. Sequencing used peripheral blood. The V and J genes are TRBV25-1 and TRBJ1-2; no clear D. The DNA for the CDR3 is TGTGCCAGCAGTGGCGGCCGGCGTAACTATGGCTACACCTTC. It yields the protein CASSGGRRNYGYTF.